Presented here are 15 T cell receptor beta chains from one specimen sequenced in a study of blood T cell repertoires in COVID-19. Assay used: immunoSEQ multiplex PCR; TCRdb lists only in-frame clones, some missing. The table lists about 230,000 clones, 75% to 85% of them singletons. The source material was peripheral blood. The origin of the receptors is a woman in her fifties or sixties with acute or convalescent COVID-19.

In its sample, this clone was seen many times. The rearrangement uses TRBV28 and TRBJ2-7; TRBD2 matches 9 bases. CDR3 length: 14 residues. With 2 bases clipped from V and 3 bases from J, the junction kept 2 bases outside the gene matches. Germline V gene sequence: CDR1 MDHEN, CDR2 SYDVKM. DNA of the CDR3: TGTGCCAGCAGTTTAGGTAGCGGGGGCTACGAGCAGTACTTC. Translation: CASSLGSGGYEQYF.

The rearrangement links TRBV11-2 to TRBJ2-2; D is possibly TRBD1 (6 bases). CDR3 length: 15 amino acids. The germline V gene encodes CDR1 SGHAT and CDR2 FQNNGV. V dropped 5 bases and J dropped 0 bases, with 10 bases sitting between them. The CDR3: CASSMGHANTGELFF. As DNA, the CDR3 is TGTGCCAGCAGCATGGGACATGCGAACACCGGGGAGCTGTTTTTT.

The gene calls are TRBV5-5 and TRBJ1-1; D remains unclear. The CDR3 has 14 residues. The germline gives CDR1 SGHKS, CDR2 YYEKEE (reference sequence). V was pared by 4 bases and J by 2 bases, with 12 bases between. For the CDR3, the DNA is TGTGCCAGCAGCGAGGGTTGGGGAAACACTGAAGCTTTCTTT. Protein: CASSEGWGNTEAFF. The full variable domain, with the rest looked up from reference TRBV5-5 and TRBJ1-1, is DAGVTQSPTHLIKTRGQQVTLRCSPISGHKSVSWYQQVLGQGPQFIFQYYEKEERGRGNFPDRFSARQFPNYSSELNVNALLLGDSALYLCASSEGWGNTEAFFGQGTRLTVV.

V gene TRBV25-1 combines with J gene TRBJ1-6, with D possibly being TRBD1 (5 bases). The CDR3 has 15 amino acids. Trimming removed 0 bases at V and 8 bases at J, with 11 bases between. Germline V gene sequence: CDR1 MGHDK, CDR2 SYGVNS. The DNA for the CDR3 is TGTGCCAGCAGTGAATACCAGGGTAGGGATTCACCCCTCCACTTT. Protein: CASSEYQGRDSPLHF. Based on the CDR3 plus reference TRBV25-1 and TRBJ1-6, the full variable domain is EADIYQTPRYLVIGTGKKITLECSQTMGHDKMYWYQQDPGMELHLIHYSYGVNSTEKGDLSSESTVSRIRTEHFPLTLESARPSHTSQYLCASSEYQGRDSPLHFGNGTRLTVT.

The V call is TRBV12-3 or TRBV12-4, the J call TRBJ2-1; D gene unclear. V dropped 6 bases and J dropped 10 bases, with 10 bases sitting between them. The CDR3 spans 11 residues. DNA of the CDR3: TGTGCCAGCAGGCGATCCGCGGAGCAGTTCTTC. Residues: CASRRSAEQFF.

The chain is built from TRBV2 and TRBJ2-5; tentative D call: TRBD2 (5 bases). Trimming took off 5 bases at V and 11 bases at J, with 15 bases between the two ends. The CDR3 extends over 12 amino acids. Germline loops: CDR1 SNHLY, CDR2 FYNNEI. The chain's CDR3 is CASSTGLTFQYF. In nucleotides, the CDR3 is TGTGCCAGCAGTACTGGACTGACTTTTCAGTACTTC.

V and J are TRBV3-1 (or the pseudogene TRBV3-2) and TRBJ2-7; D uncertain. Germline CDR1 LGHDT, CDR2 YNNKEL (reference sequence). The germline V and J ends were trimmed by 5 bases and 2 bases, with 10 bases remaining between them. The CDR3 totals 13 residues. The CDR3 region has the DNA TGTGCCAGCAGCATCAGTTATGCCTACGAGCAGTACTTC. Its translation: CASSISYAYEQYF.

J is TRBJ1-2 and V is TRBV19; tentatively, D is TRBD1 (5 bases). Germline V gives CDR1 LNHDA, CDR2 SQIVND (reference sequence). V was cut by 3 bases and J by 8 bases, with 13 bases left in between. CDR3 length equals 13 residues. The CDR3 here is CASSIDRAGGYTF. The CDR3 DNA follows: TGTGCCAGTAGTATCGACAGAGCTGGGGGCTACACCTTC.

A single count supports this clone. This chain connects TRBV7-9 to TRBJ1-1; possibly TRBD1 for D (5 bases). The germline V gene has CDR1 SEHNR and CDR2 FQNEAQ (reference sequence). The CDR3 runs to 15 residues. The ends were cut back, 0 bases at V and 1 base at J, with 9 bases in the middle. CDR3 in DNA: TGTGCCAGCAGCTTAGCCGACAGCTGGAACACTGAAGCTTTCTTT. This translates into CASSLADSWNTEAFF.

V usage is TRBV29-1 and J usage is TRBJ2-7; TRBD1 agrees at 8 bases. CDR1 is SQVTM, CDR2 ANQGSEA, per germline. The CDR3 length is 14 residues. V lost 3 bases and J lost 3; bases outside the gene matches: 7. CDR3 residues: CSVDGRRGLYEQYF. Written as DNA, the CDR3 is TGCAGCGTTGACGGACGCAGGGGGCTCTACGAGCAGTACTTC.

For the CDR3, the DNA is TGTGCCAGCACCCCCTCGGTCCAGCCCCAGCATTTT. This gives the protein CASTPSVQPQHF. The chain uses TRBV28 and TRBJ1-5; no definite D call. The V end was cut by 7 bases, the J end by 7 bases, with 11 bases between. The germline CDR1 and CDR2 sequences are MDHEN and SYDVKM. The CDR3 covers 12 residues.

This clone was observed once. This chain connects TRBV6-5 to TRBJ1-2; 8 nucleotides align to TRBD1. CDR1 is MNHEY, CDR2 SVGAGI, per germline. CDR3 length: 16 residues. V lost 4 bases and J lost 8; bases outside the gene matches: 15. The CDR3: CASSSHLGTGLSGYTF. CDR3 in DNA: TGTGCCAGCAGTTCCCACCTGGGGACAGGTCTTTCGGGCTACACCTTC.

The chain carries TRBV5-1 and TRBJ2-2; D might be TRBD2 (5 bases). This CDR3 contains 16 residues. V shed 0 bases and J shed 0 bases, with 9 bases lying between them. Germline CDR1 SGHRS, CDR2 YFSETQ. DNA of the CDR3: TGCGCCAGCAGCTTGGCTACGGGATCGAACACCGGGGAGCTGTTTTTT. This sequence encodes CASSLATGSNTGELFF. The variable domain in full, completed from reference TRBV5-1 and TRBJ2-2, reads KAGVTQTPRYLIKTRGQQVTLSCSPISGHRSVSWYQQTPGQGLQFLFEYFSETQRNKGNFPGRFSGRQFSNSRSEMNVSTLELGDSALYLCASSLATGSNTGELFFGEGSRLTVL.

This clone was picked up one time. The chain couples TRBV5-6 to TRBJ1-5, with D perhaps matching TRBD1 (6 bases). V was clipped by 2 bases and J by 6 bases, with 15 bases between them. The germline V gene encodes CDR1 SGHDT and CDR2 YYEEEE. The CDR3 runs to 15 residues. The CDR3 nucleotides read TGTGCCAGCAGCTTCGGGGGGGCTTCTAGTCAGCCCCAGCATTTT. It encodes CASSFGGASSQPQHF.

J is TRBJ2-2 and V is TRBV2, with TRBD1 matching over 7 bases. V lost 7 bases to trimming and J lost 3 bases; unmatched junction nucleotides: 14. Germline V CDR1 and CDR2: SNHLY, FYNNEI. The CDR3 sequence is 17 residues long. CDR3 coding DNA: TGTGCCAGCAACTCAAGACAGGGTTTTGGGGACACCGGGGAGCTGTTTTTT. Translated, it gives CASNSRQGFGDTGELFF.